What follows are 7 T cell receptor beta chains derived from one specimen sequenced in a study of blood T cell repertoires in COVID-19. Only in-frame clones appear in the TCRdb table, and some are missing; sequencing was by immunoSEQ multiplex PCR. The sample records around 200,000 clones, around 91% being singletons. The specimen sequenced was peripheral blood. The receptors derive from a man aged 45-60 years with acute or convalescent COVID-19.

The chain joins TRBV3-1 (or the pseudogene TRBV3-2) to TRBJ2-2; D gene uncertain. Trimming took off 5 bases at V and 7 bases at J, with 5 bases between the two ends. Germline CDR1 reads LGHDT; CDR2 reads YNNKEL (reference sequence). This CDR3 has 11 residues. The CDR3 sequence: CASSYIGELFF. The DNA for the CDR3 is TGTGCCAGCAGCTACATCGGGGAGCTGTTTTTT.

Here the CDR3 DNA reads TGTGCCAGCAGTGAATTGCCAGGAAAGGGGGAGACCCAGTACTTC. Translated, it gives CASSELPGKGETQYF. The V and J genes are TRBV2 and TRBJ2-5, with D tentatively TRBD1 (5 bases). V lost 2 bases and J 5 bases, leaving 15 bases between the germline ends. Germline V gene data show CDR1 as SNHLY and CDR2 as FYNNEI. The CDR3 covers 15 residues.

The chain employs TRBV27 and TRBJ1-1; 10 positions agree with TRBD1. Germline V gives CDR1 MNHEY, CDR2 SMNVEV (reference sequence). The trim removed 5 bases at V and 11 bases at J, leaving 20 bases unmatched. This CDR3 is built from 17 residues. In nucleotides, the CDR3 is TGTGCCAGCAGTCCAATAGTCGGCCCTGACAGGGGGCGCGCGGCTTTCTTT. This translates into CASSPIVGPDRGRAAFF.

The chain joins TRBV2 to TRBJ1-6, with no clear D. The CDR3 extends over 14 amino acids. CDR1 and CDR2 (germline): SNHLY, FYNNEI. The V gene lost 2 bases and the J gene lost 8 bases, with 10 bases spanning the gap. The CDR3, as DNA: TGTGCCAGCAGTGAAATCGGGTGGTATTCACCCCTCCACTTT. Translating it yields CASSEIGWYSPLHF.

In DNA, the CDR3 is TGTGCCAGCAGCCGAGACAGGGAGGATGAGCAGTTCTTC. Translating gives CASSRDREDEQFF. The chain has TRBV12-3 or TRBV12-4 and TRBJ2-1, with TRBD1 as a possible D gene (7 bases). The CDR3 runs to 13 residues. The V and J ends lost 6 bases and 8 bases respectively, with 14 bases between them.

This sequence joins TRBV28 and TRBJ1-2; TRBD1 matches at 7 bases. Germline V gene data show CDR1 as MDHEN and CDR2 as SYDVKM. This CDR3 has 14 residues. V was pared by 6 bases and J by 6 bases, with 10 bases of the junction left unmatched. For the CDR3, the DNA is TGTGCCAGCAGCCGCCTGGAGACAGGGAATGGCTACACCTTC. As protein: CASSRLETGNGYTF.

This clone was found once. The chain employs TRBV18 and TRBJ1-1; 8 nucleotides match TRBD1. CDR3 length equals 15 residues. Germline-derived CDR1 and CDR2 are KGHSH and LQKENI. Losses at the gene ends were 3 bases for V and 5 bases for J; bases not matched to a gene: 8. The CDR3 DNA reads TGTGCCAGCTCACCGAAACAGGGGGGTGTGACTGAAGCTTTCTTT. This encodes CASSPKQGGVTEAFF. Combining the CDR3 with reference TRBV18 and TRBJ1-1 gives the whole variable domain NAGVMQNPRHLVRRRGQEARLRCSPMKGHSHVYWYRQLPEEGLKFMVYLQKENIIDESGMPKERFSAEFPKEGPSILRIQQVVRGDSAAYFCASSPKQGGVTEAFFGQGTRLTVV.